The clone carrying this T cell receptor (beta chain) came up once. Its antigen remains unknown. With 60 Vbeta and 13 Jbeta primers, the PCR was carried out. Here immunoSEQ multiplex PCR was the method, and the copy in TCRdb shows in-frame clones only, minus some. The data show roughly 100,000 clones, 60% to 80% seen once. The sample is drawn from a study of cytomegalovirus exposure and HLA in healthy donors. On the study more broadly: An early release of data contained tens of millions of unique TCRs, which came from HLA-typed donors. Overall study results and limits: CMV antigen specificity of a few CMV-associated chains was confirmed in vitro. In an earlier analysis, most TCR beta V segments were productive about 87% or about 30% of the time.

Looked up from germline, CDR1 is SGHKS and CDR2 is YYEKEE (reference sequence). The CDR3 contains 14 residues. The ends were cut back, 7 bases at V and 9 bases at J, with 17 bases in the middle. Sequencing used PBMCs. This chain joins TRBV5-5 and TRBJ1-6; D ambiguous. The sequence came from a middle-aged man in good health and CMV-seropositive. The CDR3 sequence: CASGSEGTGSPLHF. The CDR3 bases are TGTGCCAGCGGGTCGGAGGGTACGGGTTCACCCCTCCACTTT.